A single sample is the source of the 19 T cell receptor beta chains below, sequenced in a study of T-cell memory formation after mild COVID-19. TCRdb re-analysed the 5' RACE reads in MiXCR, keeping a single row per CDR3 protein. Among some 450,000 distinct CDR3 sequences listed, under 20% were seen once. The sequenced material came from PBMCs or a T cell subset sorted from them (not recorded which). The receptor set was obtained from a young man who had mild COVID-19 (a few samples of this study predate the infection). Cell type and time point are not known.

This clonotype was counted between two and nine times. The chain uses TRBV6-2 or TRBV6-3 and TRBJ2-7; TRBD1 matches 10 bases. The trim removed 2 bases at V and 4 bases at J, leaving 2 bases unmatched. Germline V CDR1 and CDR2: MNHEY, SVGEGT. This CDR3 is 14 amino acids long. The CDR3 sequence is CASSYTGQGYEQYV. The CDR3 coding sequence is TGTGCCAGCAGTTACACGGGACAGGGGTACGAGCAGTACGTC.

CDR3 sequence reads: CASSGFSYNEQFF. CDR3 coding DNA: TGTGCCAGCAGCGGGTTCTCCTACAATGAGCAGTTCTTC. The chain uses TRBV14 and TRBJ2-1; D call uncertain. The V gene's germline CDR1 is SGHDN and CDR2 FVKESK. V was trimmed by 5 bases and J by 0 bases, leaving 5 bases between them. The CDR3 consists of 13 residues.

V usage is TRBV28 and J usage is TRBJ1-1; the D is unclear. The CDR3 contains 13 residues. Germline-derived CDR1 and CDR2 are MDHEN and SYDVKM. Trimming removed 6 bases at V and 1 base at J, with 9 bases between. The CDR3 region has the DNA TGTGCCAGCAGCCCCCATTGGAACACTGAAGCTTTCTTT. Translation gives CASSPHWNTEAFF.

This clonotype was detected many times. The chain links TRBV6-5 to TRBJ1-6, with TRBD1 matching over 7 bases. The CDR3 is made up of 16 amino acids. Germline CDR1 reads MNHEY; CDR2 reads SVGAGI. The V gene end was trimmed by 0 bases and the J gene end by 3 bases; junction bases not matched to a gene: 2. The DNA of the CDR3 is TGTGCCAGCAGTTACTCGGGACAGCTCTATAATTCACCCCTCCACTTT. It specifies CASSYSGQLYNSPLHF.

V usage is TRBV7-9 and J usage is TRBJ1-1; TRBD1 is a possible D gene (6 bases). The CDR3 contains 11 residues. V dropped 8 bases and J dropped 6 bases, with 10 bases sitting between them. Per the germline V gene, CDR1 is SEHNR and CDR2 is FQNEAQ (reference sequence). CDR3 nucleotides: TGTGCCAGCGGTCGGGGGCCTGAAGCTTTCTTT. The encoded protein is CASGRGPEAFF. The variable domain in full, completed from reference TRBV7-9 and TRBJ1-1, reads DTGVSQNPRHKITKRGQNVTFRCDPISEHNRLYWYRQTLGQGPEFLTYFQNEAQLEKSRLLSDRFSAERPKGSFSTLEIQRTEQGDSAMYLCASGRGPEAFFGQGTRLTVV.

Regarding this clonotype: The junction and the germline gene differ at one end; a read error may be behind it. The chain links TRBV6-6 to TRBJ2-3; 7 bases align to TRBD1. Germline CDR1 reads MNHNY; CDR2 reads SVGAGI (reference sequence). The CDR3 is 16 residues long. The CDR3 reads CASSYPGQPSTDTQYF. The CDR3 DNA reads as TGTGCTAGCAGTTACCCGGGACAGCCTAGCACAGATACGCAGTATTTT.

Only a few counts were recorded for this clonotype. The chain uses TRBV12-3 or TRBV12-4 and TRBJ2-7; 7 nucleotides align to TRBD1. The CDR3 contains 15 residues. Unmatched junction bases numbered 10, after V lost 5 bases and J lost 3 bases. The CDR3 DNA sequence: TGTGCCAGCAGTCTTCAACCGGGACAGATCTACGAGCAGTACTTC. Protein sequence: CASSLQPGQIYEQYF.

The chain is built from TRBV5-5 and TRBJ2-2; 9 positions agree with TRBD1. Trimming took 1 base from V and 7 from J; bases not matched to a gene: 5. The CDR3 runs 15 residues. CDR1 is SGHKS, CDR2 YYEKEE, per germline (reference sequence). The CDR3 DNA reads TGTGCCAGCAGCTTGAGGACAGGGGCAAACGGGGAGCTGTTTTTT. Encoded protein: CASSLRTGANGELFF.

This chain joins TRBV18 and TRBJ2-1; either TRBD1 or TRBD2 may fit D (5 bases each). V lost 6 bases and J lost 4, with 16 bases in between. Germline lookup yields CDR1 KGHSH and CDR2 LQKENI. CDR3 length: 15 amino acids. Written as DNA, the CDR3 is TGTGCCAGCTCCGATGTCATTGGGGGATACAATGAGCAGTTCTTC. This gives the protein CASSDVIGGYNEQFF.

This clonotype was seen more than once but under ten times. The chain uses TRBV7-8 and TRBJ2-7; D is possibly TRBD2 (5 bases). CDR1 and CDR2 from the germline V gene are SGHVS and FQNEAQ. The germline V and J ends were trimmed by 4 bases and 4 bases, with 20 bases remaining between them. The CDR3 consists of 16 residues. Here the CDR3 reads CASSSPASKGVYEQYV. CDR3 DNA: TGTGCCAGCAGCTCACCTGCCTCGAAGGGAGTTTACGAGCAGTACGTC.

This clonotype was observed a few times. Here the CDR3 DNA reads TGTGCCAGCAGTTATACCCTCTCTCCCCGGGAGCTGTTTTTT. It encodes CASSYTLSPRELFF. The chain links TRBV6-2 or TRBV6-3 to TRBJ2-2; no reliable D call. This CDR3 has 14 amino acids. Trimming cost V 3 bases and J 9 bases, with 14 bases left between them. The V gene's germline CDR1 is MNHEY and CDR2 SVGEGT.

The rearrangement links TRBV10-3 to TRBJ2-7; TRBD1 matches at 8 bases. The CDR3 consists of 14 residues. Germline CDR1 is ENHRY and CDR2 is SYGVKD. J gave up 2 bases and V 6 bases, and 6 bases lay outside the gene matches. The DNA for the CDR3 is TGTGCCATCAGGAAGGGACAGGTTACCTACGAGCAGTACTTC. Its protein product is CAIRKGQVTYEQYF.

V is TRBV5-1 and J is TRBJ2-7; D perhaps matches TRBD1 (5 bases). CDR3 length equals 14 residues. Trimming stripped 1 base from V and 5 bases from J, with 13 bases between. The germline V gene has CDR1 SGHRS and CDR2 YFSETQ. In nucleotides, the CDR3 is TGCGCCAGCAGCTTGCTGGGGCTGAAGGACGAGCAGTACTTC. Its protein product is CASSLLGLKDEQYF.

CDR3 residues: CASSRDWDERELFF. CDR3 nucleotide sequence: TGTGCCAGCAGCCGGGACTGGGACGAGAGGGAGCTGTTTTTT. The chain recombines TRBV5-6 with TRBJ2-2, with D possibly TRBD2 on 6 matching bases. V lost 4 bases, J lost 9 bases, and 16 bases lay in between. CDR3 size: 14 residues. CDR1 and CDR2 (germline): SGHDT, YYEEEE. Using reference TRBV5-6 and TRBJ2-2 for the parts outside the CDR3, the full variable domain is DAGVTQSPTHLIKTRGQQVTLRCSPKSGHDTVSWYQQALGQGPQFIFQYYEEEERQRGNFPDRFSGHQFPNYSSELNVNALLLGDSALYLCASSRDWDERELFFGEGSRLTVL.

This chain joins TRBV20-1 and TRBJ2-3; 7 positions match TRBD2. The CDR3 is made up of 14 amino acids. CDR1 is DFQATT, CDR2 SNEGSKA, per germline (reference sequence). J was trimmed by 6 bases and V by 3 bases; bases with no gene match: 9. CDR3 residues: CSASGGGNLDTQYF. CDR3 bases: TGCAGTGCTAGTGGCGGGGGAAATTTGGATACGCAGTATTTT.

This clonotype was detected ten times or more. The gene calls are TRBV6-2 or TRBV6-3 and TRBJ1-2; 7 bases line up with TRBD1. Germline-derived CDR1 and CDR2 are MNHEY and SVGEGT. This CDR3 comprises 18 residues. Germline trimming cut 0 bases from V and 2 bases from J; bases unmatched to any gene: 12. CDR3 amino acids: CASSYSAGDSTPNYGYTF. CDR3 bases: TGTGCCAGCAGTTACTCCGCAGGGGACAGTACACCGAACTATGGCTACACCTTC.

A single count supports this clonotype. The genes are TRBV4-1 and TRBJ2-1; no reliable D call. This CDR3 contains 14 residues. From germline, CDR1 is MGHRA and CDR2 YSYEKL. V was shortened by 6 bases and J by 1 base, with 10 bases between the two germline ends. The CDR3 coding sequence is TGCGCCAGCAGGCCCAGAGAGTCCTACAATGAGCAGTTCTTC. Its protein product is CASRPRESYNEQFF.

This clonotype was found a few times. The J gene is TRBJ2-5, the V gene TRBV5-1; maybe TRBD2 (6 bases). V lost 4 bases and J 5 bases, leaving 15 bases between the germline ends. CDR1 SGHRS and CDR2 YFSETQ come from the germline V gene. The CDR3 spans 14 residues. The CDR3 nucleotides read TGCGCCAGCAGCCAAGGGACTGGCGGGGAGACCCAGTACTTC. Protein sequence: CASSQGTGGETQYF. Together with reference TRBV5-1 and TRBJ2-5, the CDR3 gives the full variable domain: KAGVTQTPRYLIKTRGQQVTLSCSPISGHRSVSWYQQTPGQGLQFLFEYFSETQRNKGNFPGRFSGRQFSNSRSEMNVSTLELGDSALYLCASSQGTGGETQYFGPGTRLLVL.

This clonotype was seen more than once but under ten times. The V call is TRBV20-1, the J call TRBJ2-5; D is unclear. Germline V CDR1 and CDR2: DFQATT, SNEGSKA (reference sequence). This CDR3 comprises 13 residues. The V gene lost 0 bases and the J gene lost 3 bases, with 8 bases spanning the gap. The CDR3 region is CSARDFLEETQYF. In DNA, the CDR3 is TGCAGTGCTAGAGATTTCCTAGAAGAGACCCAGTACTTC.